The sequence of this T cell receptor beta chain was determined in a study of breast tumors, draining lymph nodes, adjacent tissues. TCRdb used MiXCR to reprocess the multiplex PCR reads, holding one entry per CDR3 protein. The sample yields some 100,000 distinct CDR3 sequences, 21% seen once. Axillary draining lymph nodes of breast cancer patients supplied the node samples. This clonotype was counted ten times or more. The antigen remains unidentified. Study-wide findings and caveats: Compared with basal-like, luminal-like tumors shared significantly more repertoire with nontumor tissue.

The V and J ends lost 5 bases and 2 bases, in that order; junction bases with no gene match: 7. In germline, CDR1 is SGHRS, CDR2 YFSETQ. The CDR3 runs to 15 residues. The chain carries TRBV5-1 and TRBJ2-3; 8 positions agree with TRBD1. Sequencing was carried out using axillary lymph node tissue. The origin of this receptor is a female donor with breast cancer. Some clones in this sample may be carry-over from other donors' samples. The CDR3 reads CASRGQVQHTDTQYF. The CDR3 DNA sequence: TGCGCCAGCAGGGGACAGGTACAACACACAGATACGCAGTATTTT.